Reported below is one T cell receptor beta chain. These data come from a study of blood T cell repertoires in COVID-19. Study context: Researchers got acute and convalescent COVID-19 samples from the United States, Italy and Spain. PBMCs, B-cell-depleted T cells, or T cells were the source of the cDNA or gDNA that made up the material.

The table came from immunoSEQ multiplex PCR; TCRdb's copy has only in-frame clones and leaves some out. The sample carries a few hundred thousand clones, 87% recorded once. The CDR3 runs to 15 residues. The ends were cut back, 0 bases at V and 2 bases at J, with 9 bases in the middle. Germline V gene sequence: CDR1 SGDLS, CDR2 YYNGEE. The recovered donors of Cohort 3 showed two negative PCRs, clearance, or symptom resolution. The V and J genes are TRBV9 and TRBJ1-3; D remains unclear. The sample consisted of PBMCs or T cells enriched from blood (not recorded which). The TCR originated in a woman in her thirties or forties who had recovered from COVID-19. The DNA for the CDR3 is TGTGCCAGCAGCGTAGATGAGGGAACTGGAAACACCATATATTTT. Translated: CASSVDEGTGNTIYF.